These 14 T cell receptor beta chains share one sample of origin, sequenced in a study of technical replicates of blood from several donors. Measured with immunoSEQ multiplex PCR; TCRdb has only the in-frame clones, and not every one. Of about 88,000 clones in the sample, approximately 95% were seen once. The sample taken for sequencing was T cells isolated from PBMCs. Receptors were obtained from a human donor in good health.

The chain employs TRBV2 and TRBJ2-3; D gene unclear. The CDR3 sequence is 15 residues long. V lost 0 bases to trimming and J lost 0 bases, with 7 bases between them. Germline-derived CDR1 and CDR2 are SNHLY and FYNNEI. CDR3 loop: CASSEARSSTDTQYF. The CDR3 nucleotides read TGTGCCAGCAGTGAAGCCAGGTCTAGCACAGATACGCAGTATTTT.

CDR3 protein: CASSTWDISGNTIYF. CDR3 bases: TGTGCCAGCAGTACGTGGGACATCTCCGGAAACACCATATATTTT. The V and J genes are TRBV6-5 and TRBJ1-3; D might be TRBD1 (6 bases). This CDR3 is 15 amino acids long. V dropped 5 bases and J dropped 4 bases, with 15 bases sitting between them. Germline V gene lookup returns CDR1 MNHEY and CDR2 SVGAGI.

In its sample, this clone was seen once. The V gene is TRBV18, the J gene TRBJ2-2, with 8 nucleotides matching TRBD2. With 2 bases clipped from V and 6 bases from J, the junction kept 11 bases outside the gene matches. The length of the CDR3 is 17 residues. Germline CDR1 and CDR2: KGHSH and LQKENI. CDR3 in amino acids: CASSPWTGLVGAGELFF. CDR3 DNA: TGTGCCAGCTCACCATGGACGGGACTAGTGGGTGCCGGGGAGCTGTTTTTT.

The chain carries TRBV2 and TRBJ2-2; 7 bases are shared with TRBD2. Germline-derived CDR1 and CDR2 are SNHLY and FYNNEI. This CDR3 spans 15 amino acids. Losses at the gene ends were 10 bases for V and 6 bases for J; bases not matched to a gene: 14. The chain's CDR3 is CATRGLRGRAGELFF. CDR3 nucleotides: TGTGCCACCCGCGGACTCCGAGGGAGGGCCGGGGAGCTGTTTTTT.

This chain connects TRBV6-4 to TRBJ2-3, with D unclear. Germline CDR1 and CDR2: MRHNA and SNTAGT. This CDR3 is 14 amino acids long. The V and J ends lost 6 bases and 0 bases respectively, with 10 bases between them. In nucleotides, the CDR3 is TGTGCCAGCAGGGCCCTTCCTAGCACAGATACGCAGTATTTT. It encodes CASRALPSTDTQYF.

The rearrangement links TRBV9 to TRBJ2-7; the D gene is possibly TRBD1 (5 bases). V lost 4 bases and J 5 bases, leaving 25 bases between the germline ends. This CDR3 region has 17 residues. In germline, CDR1 is SGDLS, CDR2 YYNGEE. DNA for the CDR3: TGTGCCAGCAGCCCCACCGGCTCAATAGGGGTGGCCCACGAGCAGTACTTC. It is translated as CASSPTGSIGVAHEQYF. The variable domain in full, with the rest retrieved from reference TRBV9 and TRBJ2-7, is DSGVTQTPKHLITATGQRVTLRCSPRSGDLSVYWYQQSLDQGLQFLIQYYNGEERAKGNILERFSAQQFPDLHSELNLSSLELGDSALYFCASSPTGSIGVAHEQYFGPGTRLTVT.

This chain joins TRBV28 and TRBJ1-4; D is uncertain. V dropped 4 bases and J dropped 3 bases, with 9 bases sitting between them. CDR3 length: 14 amino acids. Germline V lookup: CDR1 MDHEN, CDR2 SYDVKM. CDR3 nucleotide sequence: TGTGCCAGCAGTTACCGGGGTGCTAATGAAAAACTGTTTTTT. This sequence encodes CASSYRGANEKLFF.

This clone was observed a handful of times. J is TRBJ1-1 and V is TRBV9; D ambiguous. Trimming removed 4 bases from V and 3 bases from J, with 13 bases in between. The germline V gene encodes CDR1 SGDLS and CDR2 YYNGEE. The CDR3 spans 14 residues. The CDR3 is CASSSHARDTEAFF. CDR3 coding DNA: TGTGCCAGCAGCTCCCACGCCCGGGACACTGAAGCTTTCTTT.

V is TRBV19 and J is TRBJ2-1; 9 nucleotides align to TRBD2. This CDR3 comprises 19 residues. In germline, CDR1 is LNHDA, CDR2 SQIVND (reference sequence). V dropped 9 bases and J dropped 3; count of bases not matched to a gene: 21. This CDR3 reads CASPLRVVETSGVYNEQFF. DNA of the CDR3: TGTGCCAGCCCCCTTCGGGTAGTGGAGACTAGCGGAGTCTACAATGAGCAGTTCTTC.

This chain joins TRBV4-1 and TRBJ1-2; maybe TRBD1 (5 bases). The germline V gene has CDR1 MGHRA and CDR2 YSYEKL. CDR3 length equals 17 residues. Trimming pared 4 bases from V and 6 bases from J, leaving 24 bases between. The CDR3 region has the DNA TGCGCCAGCAGCCCGATGACCCTCGCAGGGAGGTTGGATGGCTACACCTTC. Its translation: CASSPMTLAGRLDGYTF.

This chain joins TRBV5-4 and TRBJ2-1; 7 bases are shared with TRBD1. Trimming at V came to 2 bases and at J to 3 bases, leaving 5 bases not matched to a gene. Germline V lookup: CDR1 SGHNT, CDR2 YYREEE (reference sequence). The CDR3 sequence is 15 residues long. The CDR3 loop is CASSFRDSHYNEQFF. Here the CDR3 DNA reads TGTGCCAGCAGCTTTAGGGACAGCCACTACAATGAGCAGTTCTTC.

V is TRBV2 and J is TRBJ1-5; 8 bases are shared with TRBD1. The V gene's germline CDR1 is SNHLY and CDR2 FYNNEI. This CDR3 spans 13 amino acids. V shed 4 bases, J shed 4 bases, and the junction held 0 bases outside the gene matches. The CDR3 sequence is CASSGQGNQPQHF. The CDR3 coding sequence is TGTGCCAGCAGTGGACAGGGGAATCAGCCCCAGCATTTT. Combining the CDR3 with reference TRBV2 and TRBJ1-5 gives the whole variable domain EPEVTQTPSHQVTQMGQEVILRCVPISNHLYFYWYRQILGQKVEFLVSFYNNEISEKSEIFDDQFSVERPDGSNFTLKIRSTKLEDSAMYFCASSGQGNQPQHFGDGTRLSIL.

The CDR3: CASSLRVSSFSNQPQHF. The CDR3 DNA sequence: TGTGCCAGCAGCCTTCGGGTCTCGAGTTTTAGCAATCAGCCCCAGCATTTT. The V gene is TRBV7-2, the J gene TRBJ1-5; D gene unclear. This CDR3 is built from 17 residues. V gave up 5 bases and J gave up 0 bases, with 17 bases separating them. Germline CDR1 is SGHTA and CDR2 is FQGNSA. Supplemented by reference TRBV7-2 and TRBJ1-5, the full variable domain reads GAGVSQSPSNKVTEKGKDVELRCDPISGHTALYWYRQSLGQGLEFLIYFQGNSAPDKSGLPSDRFSAERTGGSVSTLTIQRTQQEDSAVYLCASSLRVSSFSNQPQHFGDGTRLSIL.

The chain joins TRBV4-2 to TRBJ2-3; the match to TRBD2 covers 9 bases. This CDR3 contains 16 residues. Germline loops: CDR1 LGHNA, CDR2 YNFKEQ. Trimming at V came to 0 bases and at J to 1 base, leaving 2 bases not matched to a gene. This CDR3 is CASSQERLAGTDTQYF. The DNA for the CDR3 is TGTGCCAGCAGCCAAGAACGACTAGCGGGCACAGATACGCAGTATTTT.